Detailed here is one T cell receptor beta chain. Its antigen is not known. The entry originates in a study of T cell responses to AZD1222 COVID-19 vaccine. Germline V CDR1 and CDR2: SGHRS, YFSETQ. The CDR3 has 15 residues. The junction had 9 bases not matched to a gene; V was cut back by 4 bases and J by 3 bases. Produced via immunoSEQ multiplex PCR; TCRdb's table is partial and in-frame only. The sample contains around 220,000 clones, around 94% of which appear only once. Study-wide results and limits: All repertoire sampling was performed exclusively after the peak T cell response.

The receptor's source is an adult who received the MenACWY meningococcal vaccine as a control. This specimen was peripheral blood, taken 28 days after the second dose of the MenACWY control vaccine. V is TRBV5-1 and J is TRBJ2-7; 8 bases are a match to TRBD2. DNA of the CDR3: TGCGCCAGCAGCGAAGAGTGGCGGGGGGTCTACGAGCAGTACTTC. Its protein is CASSEEWRGVYEQYF.